This T cell receptor beta chain originates from a study of blood T cell repertoires in COVID-19. Study-wide context: Researchers got acute and convalescent COVID-19 samples from the United States, Italy and Spain. T cells, B-cell-depleted T cells, or PBMCs provided the cDNA or gDNA that served as material.

In the authors' methods: Cell counts per sample came from amplifying reference gene primers. The repertoire was sequenced with immunoSEQ multiplex PCR; TCRdb's copy has only in-frame clones and lacks some. The D gene and trimming were derived from the DNA, and the V and J assignments and clone size from that table. The sample contains some 200,000 clones, approximately 78% of which appear only once. This clone was seen just once. Germline CDR1 is KGHSH and CDR2 is LQKENI. The CDR3 contains 16 residues. V gave up 2 bases and J gave up 1 base; unmatched junction bases: 4. While infection was still active, Seattle patients were enrolled and then followed longitudinally.

This clonotype originated in an older woman with COVID-19, enrolled during active disease. Sequencing was performed on peripheral blood. The rearrangement uses TRBV18 and TRBJ2-2; 7 bases agree with TRBD1. The CDR3 DNA reads TGTGCCAGCTCACCAGGGAGACAGGGGAACACCGGGGAGCTGTTTTTT. This codes for CASSPGRQGNTGELFF.